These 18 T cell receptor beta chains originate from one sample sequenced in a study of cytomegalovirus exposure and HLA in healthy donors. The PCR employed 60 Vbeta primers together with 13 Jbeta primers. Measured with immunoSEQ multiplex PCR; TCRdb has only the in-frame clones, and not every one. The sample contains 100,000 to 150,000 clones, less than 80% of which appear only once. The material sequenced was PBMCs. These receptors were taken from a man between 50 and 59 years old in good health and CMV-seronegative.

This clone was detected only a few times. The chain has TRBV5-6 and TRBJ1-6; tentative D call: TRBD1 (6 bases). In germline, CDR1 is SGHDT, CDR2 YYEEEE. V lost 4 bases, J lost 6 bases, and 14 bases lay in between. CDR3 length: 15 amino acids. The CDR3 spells CASSVGAGVNSPLHF. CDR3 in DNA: TGTGCCAGCAGCGTTGGTGCAGGGGTTAATTCACCCCTCCACTTT.

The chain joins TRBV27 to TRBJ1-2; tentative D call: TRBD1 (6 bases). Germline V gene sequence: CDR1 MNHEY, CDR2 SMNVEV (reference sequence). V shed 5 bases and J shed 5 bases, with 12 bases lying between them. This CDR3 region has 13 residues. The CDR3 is CASSPLTGYGYTF. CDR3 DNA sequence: TGTGCCAGCAGTCCCCTTACAGGGTATGGCTACACCTTC.

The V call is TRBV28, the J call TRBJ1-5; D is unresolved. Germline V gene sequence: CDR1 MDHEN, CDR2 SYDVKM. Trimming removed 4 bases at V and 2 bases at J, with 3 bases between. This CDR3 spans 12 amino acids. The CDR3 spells CASSSGNQPQHF. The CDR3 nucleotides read TGTGCCAGCAGTTCTGGCAATCAGCCCCAGCATTTT.

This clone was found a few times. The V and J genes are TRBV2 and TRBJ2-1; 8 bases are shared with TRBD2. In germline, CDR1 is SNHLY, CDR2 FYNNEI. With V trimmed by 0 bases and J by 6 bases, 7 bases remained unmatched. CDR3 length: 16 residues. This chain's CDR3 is CASSEAGGGPSNEQFF. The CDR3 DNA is TGTGCCAGCAGTGAAGCGGGCGGGGGGCCAAGCAATGAGCAGTTCTTC.

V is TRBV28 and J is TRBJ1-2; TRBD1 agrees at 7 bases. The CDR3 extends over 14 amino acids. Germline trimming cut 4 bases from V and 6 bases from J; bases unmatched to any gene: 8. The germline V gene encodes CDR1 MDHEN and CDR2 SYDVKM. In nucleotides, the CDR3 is TGTGCCAGCAGTTCTACAGGGGTTTATCATGGCTACACCTTC. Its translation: CASSSTGVYHGYTF.

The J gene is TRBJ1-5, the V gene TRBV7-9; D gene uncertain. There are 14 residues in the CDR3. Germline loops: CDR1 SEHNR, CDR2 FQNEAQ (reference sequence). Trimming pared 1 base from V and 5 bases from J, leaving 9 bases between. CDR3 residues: CASSLGRGDQPQHF. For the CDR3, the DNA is TGTGCCAGCAGCTTAGGTCGTGGAGATCAGCCCCAGCATTTT.

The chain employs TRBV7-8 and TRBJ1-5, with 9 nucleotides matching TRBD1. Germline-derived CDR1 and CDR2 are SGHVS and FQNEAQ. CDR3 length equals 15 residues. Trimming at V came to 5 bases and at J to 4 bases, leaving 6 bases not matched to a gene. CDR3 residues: CASSPGTGINQPQHF. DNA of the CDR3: TGTGCCAGCAGCCCCGGGACAGGGATAAATCAGCCCCAGCATTTT.

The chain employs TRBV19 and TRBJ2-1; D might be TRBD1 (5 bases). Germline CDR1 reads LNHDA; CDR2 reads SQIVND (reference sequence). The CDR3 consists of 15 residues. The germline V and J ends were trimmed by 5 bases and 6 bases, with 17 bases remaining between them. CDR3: CASSYRRGRANEQFF. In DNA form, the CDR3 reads TGTGCCAGTAGTTACCGAAGGGGCAGGGCCAATGAGCAGTTCTTC.

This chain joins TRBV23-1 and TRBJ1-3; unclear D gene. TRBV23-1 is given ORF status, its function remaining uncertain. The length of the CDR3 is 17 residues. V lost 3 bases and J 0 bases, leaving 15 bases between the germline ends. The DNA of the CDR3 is TGCGCCAGCAGTCACATGCTAGCTTGGGACTCTGGAAACACCATATATTTT. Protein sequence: CASSHMLAWDSGNTIYF.

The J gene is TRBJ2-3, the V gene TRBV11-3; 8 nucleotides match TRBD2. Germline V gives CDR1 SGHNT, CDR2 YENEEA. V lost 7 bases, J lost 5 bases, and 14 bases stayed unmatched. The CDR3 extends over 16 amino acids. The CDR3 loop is CASTMRRGVRGDTQYF. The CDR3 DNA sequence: TGTGCCAGCACCATGAGGCGGGGGGTCAGGGGAGATACGCAGTATTTT.

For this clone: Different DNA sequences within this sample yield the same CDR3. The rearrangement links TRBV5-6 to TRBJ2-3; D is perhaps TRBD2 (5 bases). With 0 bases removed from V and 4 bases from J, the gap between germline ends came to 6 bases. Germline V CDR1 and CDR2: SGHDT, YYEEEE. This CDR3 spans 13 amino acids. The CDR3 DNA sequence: TGTGCCAGCAGCTTGGGGAGGTCAGATACGCAGTATTTT. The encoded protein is CASSLGRSDTQYF. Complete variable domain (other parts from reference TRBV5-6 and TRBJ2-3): DAGVTQSPTHLIKTRGQQVTLRCSPKSGHDTVSWYQQALGQGPQFIFQYYEEEERQRGNFPDRFSGHQFPNYSSELNVNALLLGDSALYLCASSLGRSDTQYFGPGTRLTVL.

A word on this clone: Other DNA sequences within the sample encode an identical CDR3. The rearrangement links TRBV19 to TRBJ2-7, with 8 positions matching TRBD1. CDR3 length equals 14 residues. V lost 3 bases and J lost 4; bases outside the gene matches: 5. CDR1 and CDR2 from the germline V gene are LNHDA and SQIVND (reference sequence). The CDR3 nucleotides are TGTGCCAGTAGTATCGGCGACAGGGGTTACGAGCAGTACTTC. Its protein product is CASSIGDRGYEQYF.

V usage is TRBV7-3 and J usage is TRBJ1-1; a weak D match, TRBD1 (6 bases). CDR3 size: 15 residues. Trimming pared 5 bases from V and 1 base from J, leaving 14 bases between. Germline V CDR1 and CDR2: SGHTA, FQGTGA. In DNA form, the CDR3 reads TGTGCCAGCAGCATCTCAGGGGCCTCGAACACTGAAGCTTTCTTT. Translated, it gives CASSISGASNTEAFF.

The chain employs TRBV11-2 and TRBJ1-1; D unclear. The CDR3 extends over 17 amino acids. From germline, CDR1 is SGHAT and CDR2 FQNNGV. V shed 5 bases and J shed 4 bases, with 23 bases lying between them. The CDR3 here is CASSLRARERIVTEAFF. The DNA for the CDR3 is TGTGCCAGCAGCCTCCGGGCCCGGGAGCGGATCGTCACTGAAGCTTTCTTT.

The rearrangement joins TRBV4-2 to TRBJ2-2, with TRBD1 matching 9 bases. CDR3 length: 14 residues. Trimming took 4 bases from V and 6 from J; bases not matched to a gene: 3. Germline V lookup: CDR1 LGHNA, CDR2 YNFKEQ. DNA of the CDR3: TGTGCCAGCAGCCCACAGGGGGCCGCCGGGGAGCTGTTTTTT. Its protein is CASSPQGAAGELFF.

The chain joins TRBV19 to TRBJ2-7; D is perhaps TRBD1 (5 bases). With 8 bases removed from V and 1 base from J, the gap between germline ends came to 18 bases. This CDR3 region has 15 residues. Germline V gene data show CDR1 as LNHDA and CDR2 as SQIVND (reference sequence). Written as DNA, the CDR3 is TGTGCCAGTTCCAGGCGGCAGGGTGAGTCCTACGAGCAGTACTTC. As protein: CASSRRQGESYEQYF.

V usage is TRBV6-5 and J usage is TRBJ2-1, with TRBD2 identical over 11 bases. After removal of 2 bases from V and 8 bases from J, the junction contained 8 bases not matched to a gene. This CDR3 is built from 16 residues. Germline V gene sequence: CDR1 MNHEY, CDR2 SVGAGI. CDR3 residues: CASSYLSGGARDEQFF. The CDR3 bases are TGTGCCAGCAGTTACCTTAGCGGGGGGGCCAGGGATGAGCAGTTCTTC.

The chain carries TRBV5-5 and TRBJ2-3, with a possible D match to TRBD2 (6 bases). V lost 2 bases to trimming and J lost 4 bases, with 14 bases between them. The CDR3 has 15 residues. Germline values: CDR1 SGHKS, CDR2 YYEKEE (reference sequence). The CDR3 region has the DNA TGTGCCAGCAGCTTCGGGAGCCCTGAAGCAGATACGCAGTATTTT. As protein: CASSFGSPEADTQYF.